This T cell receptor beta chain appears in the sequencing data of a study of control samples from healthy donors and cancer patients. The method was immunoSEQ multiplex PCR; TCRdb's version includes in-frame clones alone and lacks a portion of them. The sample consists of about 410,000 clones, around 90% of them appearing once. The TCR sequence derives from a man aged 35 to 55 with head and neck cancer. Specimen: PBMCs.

DNA of the CDR3: TGTGCCTGGAGTCCCCAAGAGACCCAGTACTTC. The encoded protein is CAWSPQETQYF. The genes are TRBV30 and TRBJ2-5; D is unresolved. The V gene's germline CDR1 is GTSNPN and CDR2 SVGIG (reference sequence). V lost 2 bases and J lost 1, with 2 bases in between. The CDR3 has 11 amino acids. The variable domain in full, with the rest retrieved from reference TRBV30 and TRBJ2-5, is SQTIHQWPATLVQPVGSPLSLECTVEGTSNPNLYWYRQAAGRGLQLLFYSVGIGQISSEVPQNLSASRPQDRQFILSSKKLLLSDSGFYLCAWSPQETQYFGPGTRLLVL.